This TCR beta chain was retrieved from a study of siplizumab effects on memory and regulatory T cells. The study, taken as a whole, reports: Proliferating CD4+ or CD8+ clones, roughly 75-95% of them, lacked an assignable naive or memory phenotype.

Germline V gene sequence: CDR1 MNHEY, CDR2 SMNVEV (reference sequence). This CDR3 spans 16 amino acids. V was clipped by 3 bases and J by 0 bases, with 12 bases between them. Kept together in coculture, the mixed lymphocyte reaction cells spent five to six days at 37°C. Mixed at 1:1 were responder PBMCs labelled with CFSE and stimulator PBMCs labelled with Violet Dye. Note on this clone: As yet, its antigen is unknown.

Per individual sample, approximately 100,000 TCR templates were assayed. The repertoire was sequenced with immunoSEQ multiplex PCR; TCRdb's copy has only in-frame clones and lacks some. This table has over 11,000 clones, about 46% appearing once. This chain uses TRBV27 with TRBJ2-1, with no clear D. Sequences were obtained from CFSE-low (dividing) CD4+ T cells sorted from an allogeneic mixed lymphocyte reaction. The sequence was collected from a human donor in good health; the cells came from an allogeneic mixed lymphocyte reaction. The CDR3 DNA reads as TGTGCCAGCAGTTTGAGTCGGTGGGTCTCCTACAATGAGCAGTTCTTC. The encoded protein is CASSLSRWVSYNEQFF.